This T cell receptor (beta chain) was profiled in a study of T cells and Merkel cell carcinoma outcomes. Study-wide points: Repertoire plus T-cell density reportedly predicted Merkel cell carcinoma outcomes.

With respect to this clone: Its matching antigen is unknown.

Some clones are missing from TCRdb's copy, which holds only in-frame ones; the method was immunoSEQ multiplex PCR. The sample holds fewer than 20,000 clones; over 70% are singletons and the top ten take around 7.9%. The CDR3 totals 16 residues. In germline, CDR1 is SGHRS, CDR2 YFSETQ. V was cut by 3 bases and J by 6 bases, with 20 bases left in between. The sequencing sample was made of tumor tissue from Merkel cell carcinoma. The clonotype comes from a human donor with Merkel cell carcinoma. The chain couples TRBV5-1 to TRBJ2-3; perhaps D is TRBD1 or TRBD2 (5 bases each). CDR3 amino acids: CASSSGNSGGTDTQYF. In DNA, the CDR3 is TGCGCCAGCAGCTCTGGAAATAGTGGGGGAACGGATACGCAGTATTTT. The variable domain in full, completed from reference TRBV5-1 and TRBJ2-3, reads KAGVTQTPRYLIKTRGQQVTLSCSPISGHRSVSWYQQTPGQGLQFLFEYFSETQRNKGNFPGRFSGRQFSNSRSEMNVSTLELGDSALYLCASSSGNSGGTDTQYFGPGTRLTVL.